This T cell receptor (beta chain) was recorded in a study of blood T cell repertoires in COVID-19. Germline-derived CDR1 and CDR2 are SGHRS and YFSETQ. The CDR3 is 16 residues long. V shed 1 base and J 4 bases; nucleotides not matched to a gene: 9. Repertoires were generated with immunoSEQ multiplex PCR, while TCRdb's copy carries only in-frame clones and drops some. The sample has some 300,000 clones, roughly 91% seen once; the top ten hold 2% to 2.5%. Sequenced: PBMCs or T cells enriched from blood (not recorded which). This sequence originates from a woman aged 55-75 years in a cohort exposed to, infected with or recovered from COVID-19 (not recorded which). The rearrangement uses TRBV5-1 and TRBJ2-3; 7 positions agree with TRBD1. The CDR3 nucleotides read TGCGCCAGCAGCTTGACGTCAGGGGGATTGGCAGATACGCAGTATTTT. Translation: CASSLTSGGLADTQYF.